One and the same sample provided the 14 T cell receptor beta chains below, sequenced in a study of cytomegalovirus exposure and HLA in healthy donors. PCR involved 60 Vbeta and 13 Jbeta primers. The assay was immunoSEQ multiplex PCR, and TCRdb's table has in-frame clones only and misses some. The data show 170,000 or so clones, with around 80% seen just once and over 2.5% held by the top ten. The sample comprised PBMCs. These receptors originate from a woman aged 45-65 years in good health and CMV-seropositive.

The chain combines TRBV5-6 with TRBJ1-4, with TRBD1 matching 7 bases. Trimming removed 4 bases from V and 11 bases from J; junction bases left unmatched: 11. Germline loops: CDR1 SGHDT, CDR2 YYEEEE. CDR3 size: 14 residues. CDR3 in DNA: TGTGCCAGCAGCCGTACAGGGGTGAGGTCGAAACTGTTTTTT. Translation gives CASSRTGVRSKLFF.

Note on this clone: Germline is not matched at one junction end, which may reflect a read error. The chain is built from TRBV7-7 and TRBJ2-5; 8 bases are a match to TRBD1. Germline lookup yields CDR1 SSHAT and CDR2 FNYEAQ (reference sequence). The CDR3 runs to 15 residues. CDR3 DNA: TGTGCTAGCAGCCTAGACAGGGGATTTCAAGAGACCCAGTACTTC. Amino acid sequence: CASSLDRGFQETQYF.

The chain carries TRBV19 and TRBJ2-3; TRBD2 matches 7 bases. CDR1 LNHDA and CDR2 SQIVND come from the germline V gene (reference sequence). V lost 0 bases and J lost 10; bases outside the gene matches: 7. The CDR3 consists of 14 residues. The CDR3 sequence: CASSIEPSGNAQYF. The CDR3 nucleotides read TGTGCCAGTAGTATAGAGCCGAGCGGGAACGCGCAGTATTTT. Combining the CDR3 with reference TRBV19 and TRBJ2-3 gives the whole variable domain DGGITQSPKYLFRKEGQNVTLSCEQNLNHDAMYWYRQDPGQGLRLIYYSQIVNDFQKGDIAEGYSVSREKKESFPLTVTSAQKNPTAFYLCASSIEPSGNAQYFGPGTRLTVL.

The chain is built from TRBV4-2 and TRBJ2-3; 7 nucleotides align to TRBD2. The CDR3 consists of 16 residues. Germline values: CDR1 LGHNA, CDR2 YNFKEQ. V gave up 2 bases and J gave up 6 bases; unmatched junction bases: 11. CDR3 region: CASSQTIGLEGDTQYF. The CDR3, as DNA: TGTGCCAGCAGCCAAACTATAGGACTAGAAGGGGATACGCAGTATTTT.

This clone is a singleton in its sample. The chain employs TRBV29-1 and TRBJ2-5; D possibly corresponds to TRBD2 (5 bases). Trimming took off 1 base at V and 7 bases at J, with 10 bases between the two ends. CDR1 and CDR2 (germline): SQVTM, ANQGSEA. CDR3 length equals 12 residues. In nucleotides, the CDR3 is TGCAGCGTTGAAGTAGACCGGGGGACCCAGTACTTC. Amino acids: CSVEVDRGTQYF.

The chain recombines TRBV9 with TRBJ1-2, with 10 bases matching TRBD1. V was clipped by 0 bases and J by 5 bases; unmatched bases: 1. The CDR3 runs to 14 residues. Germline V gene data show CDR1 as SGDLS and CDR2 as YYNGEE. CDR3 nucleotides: TGTGCCAGCAGCGTAGAGGACAGGGGGTATGGCTACACCTTC. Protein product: CASSVEDRGYGYTF.

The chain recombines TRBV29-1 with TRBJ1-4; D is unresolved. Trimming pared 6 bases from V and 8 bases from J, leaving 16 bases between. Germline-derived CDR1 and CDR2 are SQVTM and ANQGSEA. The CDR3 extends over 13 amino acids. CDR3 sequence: CSVDEGRREKLFF. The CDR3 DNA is TGCAGCGTGGACGAGGGCCGGCGGGAAAAACTGTTTTTT.

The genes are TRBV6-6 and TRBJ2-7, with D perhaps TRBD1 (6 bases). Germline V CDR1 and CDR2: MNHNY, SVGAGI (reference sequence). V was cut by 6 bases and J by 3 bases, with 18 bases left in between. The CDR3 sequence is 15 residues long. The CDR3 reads CASSTQGRGDYEQYF. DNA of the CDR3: TGTGCCAGCAGCACCCAGGGGCGAGGGGACTACGAGCAGTACTTC.

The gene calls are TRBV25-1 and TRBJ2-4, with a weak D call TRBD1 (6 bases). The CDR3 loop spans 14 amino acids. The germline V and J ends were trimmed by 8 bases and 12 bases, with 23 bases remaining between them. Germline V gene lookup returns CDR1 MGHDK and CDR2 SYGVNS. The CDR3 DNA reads TGTGCCAGCCGACCCCCGGGACATGGGTACAGTCAGTACTTC. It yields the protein CASRPPGHGYSQYF.

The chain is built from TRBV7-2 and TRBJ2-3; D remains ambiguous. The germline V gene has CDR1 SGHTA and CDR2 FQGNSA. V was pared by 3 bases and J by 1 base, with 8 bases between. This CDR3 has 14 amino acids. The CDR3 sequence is CASSLSQGTDTQYF. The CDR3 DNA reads TGTGCCAGCAGCTTGAGTCAGGGCACAGATACGCAGTATTTT. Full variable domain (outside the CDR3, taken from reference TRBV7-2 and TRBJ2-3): GAGVSQSPSNKVTEKGKDVELRCDPISGHTALYWYRQSLGQGLEFLIYFQGNSAPDKSGLPSDRFSAERTGGSVSTLTIQRTQQEDSAVYLCASSLSQGTDTQYFGPGTRLTVL.

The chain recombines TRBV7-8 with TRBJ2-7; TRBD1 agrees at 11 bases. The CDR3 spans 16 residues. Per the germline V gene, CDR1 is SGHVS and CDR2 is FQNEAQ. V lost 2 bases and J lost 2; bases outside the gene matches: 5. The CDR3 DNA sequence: TGTGCCAGCAGCTTACCAGGACAGGGGGCCCCCTACGAGCAGTACTTC. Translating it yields CASSLPGQGAPYEQYF.

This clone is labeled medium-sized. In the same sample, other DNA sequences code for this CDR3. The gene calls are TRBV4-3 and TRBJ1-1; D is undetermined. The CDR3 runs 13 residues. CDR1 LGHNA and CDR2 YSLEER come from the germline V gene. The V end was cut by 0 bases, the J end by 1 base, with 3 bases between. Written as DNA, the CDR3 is TGCGCCAGCAGCCAAGACAGGAACACTGAAGCTTTCTTT. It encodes CASSQDRNTEAFF.

The CDR3 sequence is CASKRGQEYEQYF. DNA of the CDR3: TGTGCCAGTAAACGGGGTCAGGAATACGAGCAGTACTTC. This chain joins TRBV19 and TRBJ2-7; D perhaps matches TRBD2 (5 bases). CDR1 is LNHDA, CDR2 SQIVND, per germline (reference sequence). Trimming removed 7 bases at V and 4 bases at J, with 14 bases between. There are 13 residues in the CDR3.

Here the CDR3 reads CAISESLGTGRQPQHF. CDR3 coding DNA: TGTGCCATCAGTGAGTCTCTAGGGACAGGGCGTCAGCCCCAGCATTTT. The chain joins TRBV10-3 to TRBJ1-5; TRBD1 matches 9 bases. The CDR3 is 16 amino acids. J lost 6 bases, V lost 0 bases, and 6 bases had no gene match. Looked up from germline, CDR1 is ENHRY and CDR2 is SYGVKD.